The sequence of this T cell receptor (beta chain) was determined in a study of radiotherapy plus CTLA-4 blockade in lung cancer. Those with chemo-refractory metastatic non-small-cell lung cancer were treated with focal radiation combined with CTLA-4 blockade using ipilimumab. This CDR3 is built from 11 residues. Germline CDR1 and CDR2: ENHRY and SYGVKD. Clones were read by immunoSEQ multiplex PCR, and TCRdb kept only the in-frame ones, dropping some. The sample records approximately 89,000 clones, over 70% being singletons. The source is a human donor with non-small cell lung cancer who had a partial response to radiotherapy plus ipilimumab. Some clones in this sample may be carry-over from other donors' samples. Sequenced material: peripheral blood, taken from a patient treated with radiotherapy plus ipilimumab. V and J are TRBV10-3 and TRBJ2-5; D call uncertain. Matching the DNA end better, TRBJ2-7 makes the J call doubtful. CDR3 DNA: TGTGCCATCAGTCCTGAGTACGAGCAGTACTTC. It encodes CAISPEYEQYF.